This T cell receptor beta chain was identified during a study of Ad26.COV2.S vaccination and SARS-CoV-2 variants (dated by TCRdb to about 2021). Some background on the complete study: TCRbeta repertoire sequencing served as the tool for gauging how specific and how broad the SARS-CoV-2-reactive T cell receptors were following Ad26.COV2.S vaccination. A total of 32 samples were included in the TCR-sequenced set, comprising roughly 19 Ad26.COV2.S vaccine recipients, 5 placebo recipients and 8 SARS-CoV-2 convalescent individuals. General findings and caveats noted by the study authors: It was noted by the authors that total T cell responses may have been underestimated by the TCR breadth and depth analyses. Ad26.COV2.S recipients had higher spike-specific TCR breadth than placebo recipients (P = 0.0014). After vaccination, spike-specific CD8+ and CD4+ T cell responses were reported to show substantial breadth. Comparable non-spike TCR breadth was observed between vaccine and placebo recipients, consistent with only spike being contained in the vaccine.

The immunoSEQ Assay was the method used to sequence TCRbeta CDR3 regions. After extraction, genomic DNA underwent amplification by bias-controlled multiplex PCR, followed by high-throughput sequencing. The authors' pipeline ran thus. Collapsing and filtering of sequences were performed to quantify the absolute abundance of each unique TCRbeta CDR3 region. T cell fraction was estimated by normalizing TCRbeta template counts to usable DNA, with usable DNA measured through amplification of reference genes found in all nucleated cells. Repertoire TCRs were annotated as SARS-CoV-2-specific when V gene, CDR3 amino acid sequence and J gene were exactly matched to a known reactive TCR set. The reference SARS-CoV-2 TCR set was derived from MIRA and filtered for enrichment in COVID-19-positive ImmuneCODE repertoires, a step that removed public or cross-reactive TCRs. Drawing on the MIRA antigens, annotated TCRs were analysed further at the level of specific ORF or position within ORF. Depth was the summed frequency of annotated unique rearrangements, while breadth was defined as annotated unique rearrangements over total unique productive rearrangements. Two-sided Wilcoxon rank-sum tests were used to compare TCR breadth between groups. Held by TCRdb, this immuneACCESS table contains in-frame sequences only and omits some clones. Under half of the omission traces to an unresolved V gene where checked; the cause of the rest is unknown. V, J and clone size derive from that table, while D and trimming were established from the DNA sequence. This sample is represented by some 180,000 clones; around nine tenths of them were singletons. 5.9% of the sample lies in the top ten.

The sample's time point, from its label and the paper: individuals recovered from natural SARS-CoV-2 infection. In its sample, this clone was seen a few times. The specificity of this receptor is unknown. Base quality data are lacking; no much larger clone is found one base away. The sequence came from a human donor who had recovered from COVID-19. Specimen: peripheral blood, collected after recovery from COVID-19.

The DNA reads TGTGCCAGCACCAAGGAGTCCATGAACACTGAAGCTTTCTTT. Its protein is CASTKESMNTEAFF. This sequence uses TRBV6-1 and TRBJ1-1; the D gene identity is not certain. Including cysteine and phenylalanine, the CDR3 has 14 amino acids. The kept DNA is CDR3 alone, 42 bases in frame from the first base. Trimming takes 7 bases from V and 0 bases from J, and the germline ends sit 12 bases apart. The germline V gene encodes CDR1 MNHNS and CDR2 SASEGT.